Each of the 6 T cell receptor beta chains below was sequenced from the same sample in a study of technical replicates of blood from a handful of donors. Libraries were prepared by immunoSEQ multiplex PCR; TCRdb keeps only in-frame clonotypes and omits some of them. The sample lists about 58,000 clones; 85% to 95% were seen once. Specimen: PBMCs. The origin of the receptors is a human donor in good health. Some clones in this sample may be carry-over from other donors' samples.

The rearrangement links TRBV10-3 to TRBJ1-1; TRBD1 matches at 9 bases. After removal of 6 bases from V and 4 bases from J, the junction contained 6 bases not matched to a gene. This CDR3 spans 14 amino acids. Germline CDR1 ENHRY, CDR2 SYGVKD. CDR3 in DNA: TGTGCCATCAGGGGGGACAGGGCTCTCACTGAAGCTTTCTTT. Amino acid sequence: CAIRGDRALTEAFF.

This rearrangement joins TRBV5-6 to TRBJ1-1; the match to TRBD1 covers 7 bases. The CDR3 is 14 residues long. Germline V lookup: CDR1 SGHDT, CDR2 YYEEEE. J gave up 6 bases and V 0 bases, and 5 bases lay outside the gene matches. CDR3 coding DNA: TGTGCCAGCAGCTTGGAACAGGGGAGCCCTGAAGCTTTCTTT. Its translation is CASSLEQGSPEAFF.

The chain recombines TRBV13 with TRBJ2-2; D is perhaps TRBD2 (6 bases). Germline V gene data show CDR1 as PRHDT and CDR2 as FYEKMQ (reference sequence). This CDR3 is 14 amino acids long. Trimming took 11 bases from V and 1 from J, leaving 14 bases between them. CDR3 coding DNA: TGTGCCGCCCGAAGAGCGGGGAACACCGGGGAGCTGTTTTTT. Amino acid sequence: CAARRAGNTGELFF.

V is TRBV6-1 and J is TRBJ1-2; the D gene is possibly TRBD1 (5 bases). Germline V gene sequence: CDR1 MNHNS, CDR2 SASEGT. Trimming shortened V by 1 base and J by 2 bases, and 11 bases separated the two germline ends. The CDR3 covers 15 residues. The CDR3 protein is CASSEVAGKNYGYTF. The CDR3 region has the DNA TGTGCCAGCAGTGAAGTGGCAGGGAAAAACTATGGCTACACCTTC.

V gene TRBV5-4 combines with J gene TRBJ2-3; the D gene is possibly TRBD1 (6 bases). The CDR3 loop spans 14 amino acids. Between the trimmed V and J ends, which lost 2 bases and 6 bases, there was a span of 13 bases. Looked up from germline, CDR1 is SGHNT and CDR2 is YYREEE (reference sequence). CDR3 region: CASSFTGRPDTQYF. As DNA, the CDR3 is TGTGCCAGCAGCTTTACAGGGCGCCCGGATACGCAGTATTTT.

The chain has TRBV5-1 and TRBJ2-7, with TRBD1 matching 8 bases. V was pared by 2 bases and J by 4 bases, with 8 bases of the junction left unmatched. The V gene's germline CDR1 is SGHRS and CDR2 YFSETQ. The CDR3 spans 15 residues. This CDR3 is CASSLRQGSIYEQYF. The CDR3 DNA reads TGCGCCAGCAGCTTACGACAGGGGTCTATTTACGAGCAGTACTTC.